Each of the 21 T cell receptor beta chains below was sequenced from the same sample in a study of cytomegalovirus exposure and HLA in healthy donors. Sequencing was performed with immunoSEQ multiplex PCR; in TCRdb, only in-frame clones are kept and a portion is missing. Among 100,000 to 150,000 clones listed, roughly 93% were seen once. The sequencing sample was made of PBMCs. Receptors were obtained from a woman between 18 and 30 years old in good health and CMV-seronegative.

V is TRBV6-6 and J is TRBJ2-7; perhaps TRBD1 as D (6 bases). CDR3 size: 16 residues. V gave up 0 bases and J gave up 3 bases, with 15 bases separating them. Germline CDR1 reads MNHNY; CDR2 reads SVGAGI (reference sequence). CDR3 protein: CASSYSSAGQNYEQYF. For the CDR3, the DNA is TGTGCCAGCAGTTACTCTTCAGCAGGACAGAACTACGAGCAGTACTTC.

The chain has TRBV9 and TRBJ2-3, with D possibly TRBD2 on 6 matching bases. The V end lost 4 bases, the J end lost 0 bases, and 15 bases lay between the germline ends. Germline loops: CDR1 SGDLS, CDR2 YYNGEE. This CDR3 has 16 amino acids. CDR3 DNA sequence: TGTGCCAGCAGCCCTTTTGCGGGGTTTAGCACAGATACGCAGTATTTT. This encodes CASSPFAGFSTDTQYF.

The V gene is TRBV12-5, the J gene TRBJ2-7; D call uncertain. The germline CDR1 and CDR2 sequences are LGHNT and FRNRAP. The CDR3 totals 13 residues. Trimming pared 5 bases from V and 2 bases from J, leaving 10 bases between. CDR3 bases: TGTGCTAGTGGTCCAATGACACCCTACGAGCAGTACTTC. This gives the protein CASGPMTPYEQYF.

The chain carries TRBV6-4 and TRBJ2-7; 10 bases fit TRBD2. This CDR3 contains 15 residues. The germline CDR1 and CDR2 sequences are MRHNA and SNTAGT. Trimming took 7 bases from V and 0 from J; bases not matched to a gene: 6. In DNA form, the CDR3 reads TGTGCCAGCATCGGACTAGCGGCTAACTCCTACGAGCAGTACTTC. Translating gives CASIGLAANSYEQYF.

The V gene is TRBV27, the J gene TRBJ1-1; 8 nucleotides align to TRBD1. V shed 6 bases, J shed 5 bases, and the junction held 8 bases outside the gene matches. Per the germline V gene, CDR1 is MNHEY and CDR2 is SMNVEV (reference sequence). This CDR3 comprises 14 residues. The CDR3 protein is CASRTSGGDTEAFF. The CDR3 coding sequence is TGTGCCAGCAGAACATCAGGGGGCGATACTGAAGCTTTCTTT.

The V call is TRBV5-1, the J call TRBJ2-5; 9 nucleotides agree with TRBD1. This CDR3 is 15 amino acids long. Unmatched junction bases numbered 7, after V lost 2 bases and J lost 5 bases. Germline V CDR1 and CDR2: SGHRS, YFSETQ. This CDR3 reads CASSFQGQGEETQYF. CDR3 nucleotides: TGCGCCAGCAGCTTCCAGGGACAGGGAGAGGAGACCCAGTACTTC.

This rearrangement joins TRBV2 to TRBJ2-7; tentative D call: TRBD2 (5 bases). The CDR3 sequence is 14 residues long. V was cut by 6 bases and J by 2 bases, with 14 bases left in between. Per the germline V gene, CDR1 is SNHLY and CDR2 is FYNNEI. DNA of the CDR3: TGTGCCAGCAGATCGAACCTACTAGCCTACGAGCAGTACTTC. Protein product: CASRSNLLAYEQYF. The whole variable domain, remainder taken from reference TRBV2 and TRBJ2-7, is EPEVTQTPSHQVTQMGQEVILRCVPISNHLYFYWYRQILGQKVEFLVSFYNNEISEKSEIFDDQFSVERPDGSNFTLKIRSTKLEDSAMYFCASRSNLLAYEQYFGPGTRLTVT.

The CDR3 reads CASSVWEADTQYF. In nucleotides, the CDR3 is TGTGCCAGCAGCGTATGGGAGGCAGATACGCAGTATTTT. The chain is built from TRBV11-2 and TRBJ2-3; possibly TRBD2 for D (6 bases). CDR3 length: 13 residues. Germline CDR1 is SGHAT and CDR2 is FQNNGV. Trimming shortened V by 5 bases and J by 4 bases, and 10 bases separated the two germline ends.

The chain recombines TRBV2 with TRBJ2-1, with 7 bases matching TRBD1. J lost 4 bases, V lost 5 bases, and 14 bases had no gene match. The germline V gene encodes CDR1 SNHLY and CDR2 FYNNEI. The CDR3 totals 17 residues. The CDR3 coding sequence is TGTGCCAGCAGTCCGGAACAGGGGAGAGGGTTTTACAATGAGCAGTTCTTC. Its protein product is CASSPEQGRGFYNEQFF.

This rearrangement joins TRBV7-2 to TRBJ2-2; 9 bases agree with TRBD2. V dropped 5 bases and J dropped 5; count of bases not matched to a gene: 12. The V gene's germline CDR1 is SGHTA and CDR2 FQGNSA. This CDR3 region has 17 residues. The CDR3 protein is CASSPDRASGVTGELFF. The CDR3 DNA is TGTGCCAGCAGCCCCGATAGGGCTAGCGGGGTTACCGGGGAGCTGTTTTTT.

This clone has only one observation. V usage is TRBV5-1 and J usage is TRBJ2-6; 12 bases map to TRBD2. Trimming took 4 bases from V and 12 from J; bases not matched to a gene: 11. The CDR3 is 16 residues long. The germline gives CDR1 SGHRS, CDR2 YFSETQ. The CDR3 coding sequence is TGCGCCAGCAGCCAAGGACTAGCGGGAACCTCCCTCGTCCTGACTTTC. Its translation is CASSQGLAGTSLVLTF.

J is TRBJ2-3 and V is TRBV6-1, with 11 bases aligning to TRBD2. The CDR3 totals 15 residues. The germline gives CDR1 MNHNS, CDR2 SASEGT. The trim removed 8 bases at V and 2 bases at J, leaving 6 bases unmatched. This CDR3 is CASETSGGYTDTQYF. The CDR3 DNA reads TGTGCCAGCGAAACTAGCGGGGGATACACAGATACGCAGTATTTT.

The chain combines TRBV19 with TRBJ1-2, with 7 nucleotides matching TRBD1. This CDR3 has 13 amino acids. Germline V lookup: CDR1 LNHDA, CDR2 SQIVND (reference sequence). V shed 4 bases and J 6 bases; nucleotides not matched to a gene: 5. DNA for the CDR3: TGTGCCAGTAGTAAGGGACAGAACGATGGCTACACCTTC. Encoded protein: CASSKGQNDGYTF.

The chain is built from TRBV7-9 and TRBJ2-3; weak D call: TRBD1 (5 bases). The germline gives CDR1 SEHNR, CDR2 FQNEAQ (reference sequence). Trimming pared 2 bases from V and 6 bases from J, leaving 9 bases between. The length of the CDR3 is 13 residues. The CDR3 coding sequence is TGTGCCAGCAGCTTATTGTCAGGGGATACGCAGTATTTT. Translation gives CASSLLSGDTQYF.

The CDR3 loop reads CASSLHPRGSGNTIYF. In nucleotides, the CDR3 is TGTGCCAGCAGCCTACATCCTAGGGGCTCTGGAAACACCATATATTTT. The chain joins TRBV11-2 to TRBJ1-3, with D possibly matching TRBD1 (5 bases). The CDR3 is 16 residues long. V gave up 5 bases and J gave up 0 bases, with 14 bases separating them. Per the germline V gene, CDR1 is SGHAT and CDR2 is FQNNGV.

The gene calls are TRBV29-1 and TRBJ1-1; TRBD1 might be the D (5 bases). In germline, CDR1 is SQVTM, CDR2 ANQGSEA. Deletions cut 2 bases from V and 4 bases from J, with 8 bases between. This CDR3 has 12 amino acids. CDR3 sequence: CSVEQGGTEAFF. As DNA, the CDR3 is TGCAGCGTTGAACAGGGAGGCACTGAAGCTTTCTTT.

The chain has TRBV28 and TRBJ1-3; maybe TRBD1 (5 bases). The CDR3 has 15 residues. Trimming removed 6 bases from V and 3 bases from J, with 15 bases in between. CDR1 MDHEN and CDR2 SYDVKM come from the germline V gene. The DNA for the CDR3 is TGTGCCAGCAGGGGCGACAGTGGTATTGGAAACACCATATATTTT. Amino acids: CASRGDSGIGNTIYF.

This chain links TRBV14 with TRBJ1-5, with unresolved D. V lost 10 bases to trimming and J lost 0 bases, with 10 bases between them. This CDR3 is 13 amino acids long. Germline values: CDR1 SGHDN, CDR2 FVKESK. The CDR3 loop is CANPGGSNQPQHF. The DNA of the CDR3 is TGTGCCAACCCGGGTGGTAGCAATCAGCCCCAGCATTTT.

CDR3 sequence (DNA): TGTGCCAGTAGTATAGATGTTCGACAGAGATATGGCTACACCTTC. This translates into CASSIDVRQRYGYTF. The rearrangement uses TRBV19 and TRBJ1-2; possibly TRBD1 for D (5 bases). Germline V gene lookup returns CDR1 LNHDA and CDR2 SQIVND (reference sequence). The CDR3 extends over 15 amino acids. V was clipped by 0 bases and J by 5 bases, with 13 bases between them.

The CDR3 loop reads CSVATGSSYNSPLHF. For the CDR3, the DNA is TGCAGCGTCGCGACAGGGAGCTCCTATAATTCACCCCTCCACTTT. The chain carries TRBV29-1 and TRBJ1-6, with 7 positions matching TRBD1. V gave up 6 bases and J gave up 0 bases; unmatched junction bases: 5. The CDR3 totals 15 residues. Germline V gives CDR1 SQVTM, CDR2 ANQGSEA.

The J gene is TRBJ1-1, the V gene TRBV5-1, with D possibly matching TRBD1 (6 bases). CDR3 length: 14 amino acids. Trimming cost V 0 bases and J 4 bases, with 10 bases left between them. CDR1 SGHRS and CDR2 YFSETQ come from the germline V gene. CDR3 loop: CASSLDRVGTEAFF. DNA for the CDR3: TGCGCCAGCAGCTTGGACAGGGTTGGCACTGAAGCTTTCTTT. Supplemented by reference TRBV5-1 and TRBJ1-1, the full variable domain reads KAGVTQTPRYLIKTRGQQVTLSCSPISGHRSVSWYQQTPGQGLQFLFEYFSETQRNKGNFPGRFSGRQFSNSRSEMNVSTLELGDSALYLCASSLDRVGTEAFFGQGTRLTVV.